The clone carrying this T cell receptor (beta chain) was detected a few times. Its cognate antigen is unknown. The CDR3 contains 14 residues. CDR1 is SGHTA and CDR2 is FQGNSA in the germline V gene. With 3 bases clipped from V and 4 bases from J, the junction kept 3 bases outside the gene matches. Unique-molecular-identifier-tagged TCR beta cDNA libraries were used. Starting from roughly 1 to 10 million T cells, the study yielded about 540,000 cDNA molecules. TCRdb re-derived calls from the PCR reads in MiXCR, one entry per CDR3 protein. Of some 700,000 distinct CDR3 sequences in the sample, approximately 59% were seen once. The sample originates from a study of post-analysis software for immune sequencing data. The wider study: In terms of disease course, relapsing-remitting, secondary progressive and progressive-relapsing multiple sclerosis were included.

Study findings and constraints: TRBV segments more frequent in patients than in controls numbered roughly 5 and included TRBV5-6, TRBV5-1 and TRBV20-1. Strong co-clustering by F measure was seen for same-batch samples. The study found significantly lower normalized Chao1 diversity in multiple sclerosis patients than in controls.

The receptor comes from a girl aged 2-10 years with multiple sclerosis. The gene calls are TRBV7-2 and TRBJ2-5, with 9 bases identical to TRBD1. Sequencing input: blood. This CDR3 reads CASSFGTGSETQYF. The CDR3 bases are TGTGCCAGCAGCTTTGGGACAGGGTCAGAGACCCAGTACTTC.